Below, one T cell receptor beta chain is given with its context. Its specificity is unknown. Germline loops: CDR1 SEHNR, CDR2 FQNEAQ (reference sequence). V was clipped by 6 bases and J by 3 bases, with 20 bases between them. The CDR3 is made up of 16 amino acids. These data are taken from a study of beta chain features in type 1 diabetes. Points from the study as a whole: The cDNA sequencing approach could over-represent high-TCR-expressing cells. Among all four CD4+ subsets, Type 1 diabetes patients had TCRB CDR3s that were moderately but significantly shorter.

The authors reverse transcribed all of the isolated RNA, so sequencing captured expressed TCRB transcripts. Repertoires were generated with immunoSEQ multiplex PCR, while TCRdb's copy carries only in-frame clones and drops some. The table lists over 600,000 clones, 9.5% to 15% of them singletons, with more than 0.09% in the top ten. The V call is TRBV7-9, the J call TRBJ1-2; D is ambiguous. The sequenced sample was naive CD4+ T cells from blood. This clonotype was obtained from a man under 40 with type 1 diabetes. CDR3 amino acids: CASSLRSGAGDYGYTF. The CDR3 DNA follows: TGTGCCAGCAGTCTTAGGAGTGGTGCCGGGGACTATGGCTACACCTTC.